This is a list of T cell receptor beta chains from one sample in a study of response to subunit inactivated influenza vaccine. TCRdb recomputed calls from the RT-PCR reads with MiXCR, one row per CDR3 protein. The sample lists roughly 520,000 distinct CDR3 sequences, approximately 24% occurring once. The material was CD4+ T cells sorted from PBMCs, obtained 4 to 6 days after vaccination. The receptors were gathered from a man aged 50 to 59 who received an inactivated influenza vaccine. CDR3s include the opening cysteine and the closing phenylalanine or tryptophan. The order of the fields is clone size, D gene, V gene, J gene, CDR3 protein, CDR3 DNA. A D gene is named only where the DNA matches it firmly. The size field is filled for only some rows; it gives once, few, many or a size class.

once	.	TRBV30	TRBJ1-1	CAWSVQWDTEAFF	TGTGCCTGGAGTGTACAGTGGGACACTGAAGCTTTCTTT
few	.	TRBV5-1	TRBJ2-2	CASTRETNTGELFF	TGCGCCAGCACCAGGGAAACTAACACCGGGGAGCTGTTTTTT
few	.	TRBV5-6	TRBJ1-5	CASSRAANQPQHF	TGTGCCAGCAGCCGGGCAGCGAATCAGCCCCAGCATTTT
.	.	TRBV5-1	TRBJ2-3	CASSLVVARRSTDTQYF	TGCGCCAGCAGCTTGGTCGTTGCTCGGCGTAGCACAGATACGCAGTATTTT
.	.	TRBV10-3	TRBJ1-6	CAISELGTGYNSPLHF	TGTGCCATCAGTGAGTTGGGTACAGGGTATAATTCACCCCTCCACTTT
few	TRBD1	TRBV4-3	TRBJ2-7	CASSQDLGRTGGTYEQYF	TGCGCCAGCAGCCAAGACCTCGGCCGGACAGGCGGCACCTACGAGCAGTACTTC
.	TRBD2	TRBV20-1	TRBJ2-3	CSASVTSGRSDTQYF	TGCAGTGCTAGTGTGACTAGCGGGAGGTCAGATACGCAGTATTTT
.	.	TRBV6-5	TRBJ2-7	CASTSTGSYEQYF	TGTGCCAGCACTTCGACAGGTTCTTACGAGCAGTACTTC
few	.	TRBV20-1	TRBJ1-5	CSARRGAPNQPQHF	TGCAGTGCTAGACGGGGGGCGCCCAATCAGCCCCAGCATTTT
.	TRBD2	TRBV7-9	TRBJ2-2	CASSGPGTNLGELFF	TGTGCCAGCAGCGGGCCCGGGACTAACCTCGGGGAGCTGTTTTTT